In its sample, the clone carrying this T cell receptor (beta chain) was seen many times. This record comes from a study of neurological immune-mediated disorders. MiXCR, applied by TCRdb to the 5' RACE reads, yields one record per CDR3 protein. The sample records about 49,000 distinct CDR3 sequences, about 9% being singletons. Germline V gene lookup returns CDR1 DFQATT and CDR2 SNEGSKA (reference sequence). The CDR3 spans 11 residues. V was cut by 4 bases and J by 5 bases, with 8 bases left in between. Time point noted: longitudinal time-point 1 (baseline). Sequenced input: PBMCs. This receptor was taken from a woman in her thirties or forties in good health. The V and J genes are TRBV20-1 and TRBJ1-2; D gene uncertain. CDR3 protein: CSAILGYGYTF. DNA of the CDR3: TGCAGTGCTATTCTGGGGTATGGCTACACCTTC.